A selection of T cell receptor beta chains follows, all from one sample in a study of shared clonotypes between healthy human individuals. The repertoire was sequenced with immunoSEQ multiplex PCR; TCRdb's copy has only in-frame clones and lacks some. The sample lists 150,000 to 200,000 clones; around 93% were seen once. Sequenced sample: naive CD4+ T cells sorted from blood. The receptors were sampled from a woman aged 25 to 45 in good health. Each CDR3 is given with its conserved first and last residue. The D gene is left open where the match is weak. The listing skips clone size in some rows; elsewhere it reads once, few, many or a size class.

j_gene,abundance,v_gene,d_gene,CDR3aa,CDR3nt
TRBJ2-4,NA,TRBV5-8,NA,CASSEGVMVAKNIQYF,TGTGCCAGCAGCGAAGGGGTGATGGTAGCCAAAAACATTCAGTACTTC
TRBJ1-5,NA,TRBV10-3,NA,CAISESPGTSNQPQHF,TGTGCCATCAGTGAATCCCCCGGTACGAGCAATCAGCCCCAGCATTTT
TRBJ2-7,few,TRBV6-5,TRBD2,CASSYSLAGAYEQYF,TGTGCCAGCAGTTACTCGCTAGCGGGAGCCTACGAGCAGTACTTC
TRBJ2-5,NA,TRBV6-1,TRBD2,CASSITGGGGETQYF,TGTGCCAGCAGTATTACGGGAGGCGGGGGAGAGACCCAGTACTTC
TRBJ2-7,NA,TRBV4-1,NA,CASRATGGYEQYF,TGCGCCAGCAGGGCAACTGGGGGCTACGAGCAGTACTTC
TRBJ2-5,NA,TRBV11-3,NA,CASSLGGVGNKQETQYF,TGTGCCAGCAGCCTAGGGGGGGTCGGGAACAAACAAGAGACCCAGTACTTC
TRBJ2-7,NA,TRBV11-1,TRBD1,CASSLAGQGTMKQYF,TGTGCCAGCAGCTTAGCGGGACAGGGGACTATGAAGCAGTACTTC
TRBJ2-5,NA,TRBV5-5,NA,CASSQGQQETQYF,TGTGCCAGCAGCCAAGGACAGCAAGAGACCCAGTACTTC
TRBJ1-1,once,TRBV10-3,NA,CAIRVDTRGNTEAFF,TGTGCCATCAGGGTGGACACGCGTGGGAACACTGAAGCTTTCTTT
TRBJ2-7,once,TRBV10-3,NA,CAIAGSLSSYEQYF,TGTGCCATCGCTGGGTCCCTTAGCTCCTACGAGCAGTACTTC
TRBJ1-3,NA,TRBV6-4,NA,CASRTGGGASGNTIYF,TGTGCCAGCAGAACTGGGGGGGGCGCGTCAGGAAACACCATATATTTT
TRBJ2-3,NA,TRBV6-5,TRBD2,CASSYAGEFTDTQYF,TGTGCCAGCAGTTACGCGGGAGAATTCACAGATACGCAGTATTTT
TRBJ2-1,NA,TRBV5-1,NA,CASSLSGSYNEQFF,TGCGCCAGCAGCTTGTCTGGCTCCTACAATGAGCAGTTCTTC
TRBJ2-2,NA,TRBV6-5,NA,CASSYGGSGELFF,TGTGCCAGCAGTTACGGGGGATCCGGGGAGCTGTTTTTT
TRBJ2-3,NA,TRBV11-2,TRBD2,CASSPQRGSTDTQYF,TGTGCCAGCAGCCCCCAGCGGGGATCAACAGATACGCAGTATTTT
TRBJ1-1,once,TRBV5-1,NA,CASSLRTDGLNTEAFF,TGCGCCAGCAGCCTCCGGACTGATGGATTGAACACTGAAGCTTTCTTT
TRBJ1-2,once,TRBV30,TRBD1,CAWGHRDRVVLYGYTF,TGTGCCTGGGGACACCGGGACAGGGTGGTGTTGTATGGCTACACCTTC
TRBJ2-7,NA,TRBV23-1,TRBD2,CARIRDRVLAGACYEQYF,TGCGCCCGCATACGGGACAGAGTCCTAGCGGGGGCCTGCTACGAGCAGTACTTC
TRBJ2-7,NA,TRBV6-5,NA,CASSRQPPYEQYF,TGTGCCAGCAGCCGACAGCCCCCCTACGAGCAGTACTTC
TRBJ2-5,NA,TRBV6-1,NA,CASRVRSGQETQYF,TGTGCCAGCAGAGTACGTAGCGGCCAAGAGACCCAGTACTTC
TRBJ2-1,NA,TRBV21-1,NA,CASSISGPDEQFF,TGTGCCAGCAGCATTTCGGGGCCTGATGAGCAGTTCTTC
TRBJ2-7,NA,TRBV19,NA,CASSIQGNGNEQYF,TGTGCCAGTAGTATACAGGGCAATGGGAACGAGCAGTACTTC
TRBJ1-5,NA,TRBV4-1,TRBD1,CASRAQGAGQPQHF,TGCGCCAGCCGAGCTCAGGGGGCAGGTCAGCCCCAGCATTTT
TRBJ2-7,NA,TRBV5-3,TRBD1,CARSLVGTGAYEQYF,TGTGCCAGAAGCTTGGTTGGGACAGGGGCCTACGAGCAGTACTTC
TRBJ1-4,NA,TRBV28,TRBD1,CASSFSQGALRELFF,TGTGCCAGCAGTTTTTCGCAGGGGGCGCTTCGGGAACTGTTTTTT
TRBJ1-1,NA,TRBV2,NA,CASSDQGTMNTEAFF,TGTGCCAGCAGTGACCAGGGAACAATGAACACTGAAGCTTTCTTT
TRBJ2-1,NA,TRBV5-4,TRBD2,CASSSGLAGINEQFF,TGTGCCAGCAGCTCGGGACTAGCGGGAATCAATGAGCAGTTCTTC
TRBJ2-7,NA,TRBV10-3,TRBD1,CAISDGTVSYEQYF,TGTGCCATCAGTGACGGGACAGTCTCCTACGAGCAGTACTTC
TRBJ1-4,NA,TRBV27,NA,CASSLSTPYEKLFF,TGTGCCAGCAGTTTATCTACCCCCTATGAAAAACTGTTTTTT
TRBJ1-1,once,TRBV28,NA,CASSLLGRAFF,TGTGCCAGCAGTTTGTTGGGGAGGGCTTTCTTT
TRBJ2-7,once,TRBV9,TRBD2,CASSVGGSSYEQYF,TGTGCCAGCAGCGTGGGCGGGAGTAGTTACGAGCAGTACTTC
TRBJ1-5,few,TRBV19,NA,CASHSKENQPQHF,TGTGCCAGCCACAGCAAGGAAAATCAGCCCCAGCATTTT
TRBJ1-1,NA,TRBV6-5,NA,CAARAYRDTEAFF,TGTGCCGCCAGGGCTTATAGGGACACTGAAGCTTTCTTT
TRBJ1-1,NA,TRBV2,NA,CASSEQGIGAFF,TGTGCCAGCAGTGAACAGGGTATAGGGGCTTTCTTT
TRBJ1-1,NA,TRBV10-3,TRBD1,CAITPRDRNTEAFF,TGTGCCATCACCCCCCGGGACAGGAACACTGAAGCTTTCTTT
TRBJ1-6,once,TRBV27,NA,CASIPGSYNSPLHF,TGTGCCAGCATCCCCGGCTCCTATAATTCACCCCTCCACTTT
TRBJ2-7,NA,TRBV11-2,NA,CASRSIRGPHEQYF,TGTGCCAGCAGGTCAATCAGGGGCCCGCACGAGCAGTACTTC
TRBJ2-7,NA,TRBV7-9,TRBD2,CASSLAALAGGPGEQYF,TGTGCCAGCAGCTTAGCTGCCCTAGCGGGAGGGCCGGGCGAGCAGTACTTC
TRBJ2-3,NA,TRBV5-4,NA,CASSLAGGHTDTQYF,TGTGCCAGCAGCTTGGCCGGGGGGCACACAGATACGCAGTATTTT
TRBJ2-1,NA,TRBV19,TRBD2,CASSTTSGAYNEQFF,TGTGCCAGTAGCACTACTAGCGGGGCCTACAATGAGCAGTTCTTC
TRBJ2-3,NA,TRBV15,TRBD2,CATSRELAGSTDTQYF,TGTGCCACCAGCAGAGAGCTAGCGGGTAGCACAGATACGCAGTATTTT
TRBJ1-1,NA,TRBV28,NA,CASRTANTEAFF,TGTGCCAGCAGGACAGCGAACACTGAAGCTTTCTTT
TRBJ2-3,NA,TRBV14,NA,CASSQLSVSTDTQYF,TGTGCCAGCAGCCAATTATCGGTGAGCACAGATACGCAGTATTTT
TRBJ2-3,NA,TRBV7-2,NA,CASSGSWDTQYF,TGTGCCAGCAGCGGGAGCTGGGATACGCAGTATTTT
TRBJ1-5,NA,TRBV5-6,NA,CASSLGWYSNQPQHF,TGTGCCAGCAGCTTGGGATGGTATAGCAATCAGCCCCAGCATTTT
TRBJ2-1,NA,TRBV5-1,NA,CASSLELQGWVEQFF,TGCGCCAGCAGCTTGGAATTACAGGGTTGGGTGGAGCAGTTCTTC
TRBJ2-6,NA,TRBV14,TRBD2,CASTGGGLDNVLTF,TGTGCCAGTACGGGAGGAGGTCTGGACAACGTCCTGACTTTC
TRBJ1-5,few,TRBV28,NA,CASTAPNQPQHF,TGTGCCAGCACCGCTCCCAATCAGCCCCAGCATTTT
TRBJ1-4,NA,TRBV19,NA,CASRHVYSEKLFF,TGTGCCAGCAGACATGTGTATAGTGAAAAACTGTTTTTT
TRBJ1-2,NA,TRBV28,NA,CASSLWVSNYGYTF,TGTGCCAGCAGTTTATGGGTTTCTAACTATGGCTACACCTTC
TRBJ1-4,NA,TRBV5-1,TRBD1,CASGGQGGSNEKLFF,TGCGCCAGCGGAGGACAGGGGGGGAGTAATGAAAAACTGTTTTTT
TRBJ2-3,NA,TRBV5-1,NA,CASSLEGGTSNTQYF,TGCGCCAGCAGCTTGGAAGGCGGCACCTCGAATACGCAGTATTTT